The clone carrying this TCR beta chain came up once. These data come from a study of blood T cell repertoires in COVID-19. On the study more broadly: The origin of the acute and convalescent COVID-19 samples was the United States, Italy and Spain.

Participant reports of clinical history set cohort assignment. Cohort 3 recovery required two negative PCRs, clearance, or symptom resolution. Original processing methods: By means of reference gene primer amplification, nucleated cell counts were estimated. Produced via immunoSEQ multiplex PCR; TCRdb's table is partial and in-frame only. V and J calls plus clone size are reproduced from that table; the DNA served to infer D and trimming. The sample lists more than 300,000 clones, around nine tenths occurring once. The V and J ends lost 1 base and 6 bases respectively, with 2 bases between them. This CDR3 has 11 residues. Germline CDR1 is MGHRA and CDR2 is YSYEKL.

Sequencing input: PBMCs or T cells enriched from blood (not recorded which). The clonotype originates from a woman aged 18 to 35 who had recovered from COVID-19. This sequence joins TRBV4-1 and TRBJ2-3; no definite D call. The CDR3 bases are TGCGCCAGCAGCCAAGCGGATACGCAGTATTTT. Its translation: CASSQADTQYF.